Each of the 13 T cell receptor beta chains below was sequenced from the same sample in a study of T cells after yellow fever vaccination. TCRdb analysed the 5' RACE reads with MiXCR anew, one entry per CDR3 protein. Of nearly 70,000 distinct CDR3 sequences listed, around 7% are singletons. Sequencing was performed on CD8+ T cells sorted from PBMCs, taken roughly 45 days after the first yellow fever vaccination. These receptors were taken from a man between 18 and 35 years old who received the YFV17D yellow fever vaccine.

This clonotype was counted at least ten times. This chain connects TRBV10-3 to TRBJ2-7; tentatively, D is TRBD1 (6 bases). Germline-derived CDR1 and CDR2 are ENHRY and SYGVKD. The CDR3 extends over 13 amino acids. V was cut by 2 bases and J by 12 bases, with 17 bases left in between. In DNA form, the CDR3 reads TGTGCCATCAGTGAGGGCTTTGCTGTGACAGGGTACTTC. Protein product: CAISEGFAVTGYF.

This clonotype was picked up many times. V and J are TRBV15 and TRBJ2-5; no firm D call. Trimming removed 1 base from V and 5 bases from J, with 2 bases in between. There are 11 residues in the CDR3. Germline-derived CDR1 and CDR2 are LNHNV and YYDKDF (reference sequence). The chain's CDR3 is CATSRAETQYF. The CDR3 DNA reads TGTGCCACCAGCAGAGCGGAGACCCAGTACTTC. Combining the CDR3 with reference TRBV15 and TRBJ2-5 gives the whole variable domain DAMVIQNPRYQVTQFGKPVTLSCSQTLNHNVMYWYQQKSSQAPKLLFHYYDKDFNNEADTPDNFQSRRPNTSFCFLDIRSPGLGDTAMYLCATSRAETQYFGPGTRLLVL.

In its sample, this clonotype was seen a few times. The chain recombines TRBV5-1 with TRBJ1-6, with TRBD1 as a possible D gene (5 bases). CDR3 length: 14 amino acids. Trimming left V 5 bases short and J 9 bases short, with 15 bases between. From germline, CDR1 is SGHRS and CDR2 YFSETQ. The CDR3 loop is CASSGGTGISPLHF. The CDR3, as DNA: TGCGCCAGCAGTGGCGGGACGGGGATTTCACCCCTCCACTTT.

This clonotype was seen more than once but under ten times. This chain links TRBV6-1 with TRBJ1-6; TRBD1 matches 9 bases. Losses at the gene ends were 2 bases for V and 0 bases for J; bases not matched to a gene: 5. The CDR3 contains 18 residues. The germline V gene encodes CDR1 MNHNS and CDR2 SASEGT. DNA of the CDR3: TGTGCCAGCAGTGAAAAGGGACAGGGCCTCTCCTATAATTCACCCCTCCACTTT. Translation gives CASSEKGQGLSYNSPLHF.

This clonotype was counted a few times. The chain links TRBV28 to TRBJ2-5, with TRBD1 identical over 7 bases. This CDR3 is built from 13 residues. CDR1 is MDHEN, CDR2 SYDVKM, per germline. J was trimmed by 0 bases and V by 9 bases; bases with no gene match: 4. CDR3: CASGTANQETQYF. CDR3 bases: TGTGCCAGTGGGACAGCCAACCAAGAGACCCAGTACTTC.

This clonotype was picked up many times. This chain joins TRBV27 and TRBJ2-7, with 8 bases fitting TRBD2. The CDR3 has 15 amino acids. V dropped 3 bases and J dropped 4; count of bases not matched to a gene: 8. CDR1 MNHEY and CDR2 SMNVEV come from the germline V gene (reference sequence). CDR3 DNA: TGTGCCAGCAGTTTCGGTCCAGCGGGGGAGTACGAGCAGTACGTC. This sequence encodes CASSFGPAGEYEQYV.

V is TRBV5-6 and J is TRBJ2-5; D is unresolved. CDR3 length: 15 residues. Deletions cut 0 bases from V and 2 bases from J, with 11 bases between. Germline CDR1 reads SGHDT; CDR2 reads YYEEEE. CDR3 nucleotides: TGTGCCAGCAGCTTGGGCACTGTTCTTCAAGAGACCCAGTACTTC. Encoded protein: CASSLGTVLQETQYF.

This clonotype occurred many times. This chain connects TRBV7-6 to TRBJ1-2, with D unclear. The CDR3 covers 20 residues. The germline CDR1 and CDR2 sequences are SGHVS and FNYEAQ. V was pared by 1 base and J by 2 bases, with 26 bases between. The CDR3 is CASSLELPGVGQTGNYGYTF. The CDR3 nucleotides read TGTGCCAGCAGCTTAGAGCTGCCGGGCGTAGGCCAAACCGGAAACTATGGCTACACCTTC.

This clonotype appeared many times. The chain is built from TRBV7-3 and TRBJ2-2; the D is unclear. Germline values: CDR1 SGHTA, CDR2 FQGTGA. The germline V and J ends were trimmed by 0 bases and 5 bases, with 13 bases remaining between them. CDR3 length: 16 amino acids. This CDR3 reads CASSLTARQGTGELFF. The CDR3 DNA reads TGTGCCAGCAGCTTAACAGCAAGACAAGGGACCGGGGAGCTGTTTTTT.

This chain uses TRBV6-5 with TRBJ1-1; D unresolved. The CDR3 runs to 14 residues. V shed 5 bases and J shed 1 base, with 11 bases lying between them. Germline V gene data show CDR1 as MNHEY and CDR2 as SVGAGI. The CDR3 protein is CASSPRTENTEAFF. The CDR3 DNA sequence: TGTGCCAGCAGTCCGCGGACGGAGAACACTGAAGCTTTCTTT.

The gene calls are TRBV20-1 and TRBJ2-2; D is possibly TRBD1 (5 bases). The germline V and J ends were trimmed by 0 bases and 6 bases, with 14 bases remaining between them. The CDR3 has 15 residues. Per the germline V gene, CDR1 is DFQATT and CDR2 is SNEGSKA (reference sequence). CDR3 nucleotides: TGCAGTGCTAGAGATCTGGCAGGGTTTCCCGGGGAGCTGTTTTTT. Residues: CSARDLAGFPGELFF.

Many counts were recorded for this clonotype. The V and J genes are TRBV4-1 and TRBJ1-2; D not resolved. This CDR3 region has 16 residues. V lost 0 bases to trimming and J lost 8 bases, with 19 bases between them. Germline CDR1 is MGHRA and CDR2 is YSYEKL. CDR3 DNA sequence: TGCGCCAGCAGCCAAGACCTCTCTGTTCCGACCGCAGGCTACACCTTC. It codes for CASSQDLSVPTAGYTF.

This clonotype came up many times. V usage is TRBV11-2 and J usage is TRBJ1-2; D is unresolved. The CDR3 spans 13 residues. The germline gives CDR1 SGHAT, CDR2 FQNNGV. Trimming removed 4 bases from V and 6 bases from J, with 12 bases in between. Here the CDR3 DNA reads TGTGCCAGCAGCTCGAATGGGCCTCATGGCTACACCTTC. This codes for CASSSNGPHGYTF.